Each of the 14 T cell receptor beta chains below was sequenced from the same sample in a study of beta chain features in type 1 diabetes. The study reverse transcribed the entire isolated RNA, so it sequenced expressed TCRB transcripts. The data were produced by immunoSEQ multiplex PCR, yet TCRdb's version contains in-frame clones alone and is incomplete. The sample includes 300,000 to 350,000 clones, under 8.5% seen only once; the top ten take under 0.5%. What was sequenced was central memory CD4+ T cells from blood. The receptors were sampled from a woman aged 18-30 years in good health.

This clone was seen a few times. This sequence joins TRBV29-1 and TRBJ2-5; 13 bases line up with TRBD2. Unmatched junction bases numbered 16, after V lost 4 bases and J lost 5 bases. This CDR3 is 18 amino acids long. Germline V gives CDR1 SQVTM, CDR2 ANQGSEA. The CDR3 bases are TGCAGCGTTGTTTTTACTCTAACCGGGACTAGCGGGACGGAGACCCAGTACTTC. It translates to CSVVFTLTGTSGTETQYF.

V gene TRBV5-8 combines with J gene TRBJ2-3, with TRBD1 identical over 8 bases. The V and J ends lost 4 bases and 1 base, in that order; junction bases with no gene match: 17. The CDR3 spans 19 residues. CDR1 and CDR2 from the germline V gene are SGHTS and YDEGEE. This CDR3 reads CASSPFGELTGVGTDTQYF. DNA for the CDR3: TGTGCCAGCAGCCCCTTCGGGGAGTTGACAGGGGTCGGCACAGATACGCAGTATTTT.

The rearrangement links TRBV18 to TRBJ1-5, with D perhaps TRBD1 (6 bases). CDR1 KGHSH and CDR2 LQKENI come from the germline V gene. This CDR3 is 14 amino acids long. V gave up 3 bases and J gave up 6 bases, with 12 bases separating them. CDR3 region: CASSPGQSGQPQHF. In DNA form, the CDR3 reads TGTGCCAGCTCACCGGGACAATCGGGTCAGCCCCAGCATTTT.

This chain uses TRBV6-1 with TRBJ2-7; D unresolved. The V end was cut by 2 bases, the J end by 3 bases, with 5 bases between. The CDR3 runs to 12 residues. Germline values: CDR1 MNHNS, CDR2 SASEGT. In DNA, the CDR3 is TGTGCCAGCAGTGAACAGATCTACGAGCAGTACTTC. Protein: CASSEQIYEQYF.

This clone has only a few counts. The chain has TRBV4-2 and TRBJ2-7; D might be TRBD1 (6 bases). This CDR3 has 15 residues. The ends were cut back, 0 bases at V and 2 bases at J, with 11 bases in the middle. Germline V lookup: CDR1 LGHNA, CDR2 YNFKEQ. The CDR3 protein is CASSQDPQGTYEQYF. CDR3 coding DNA: TGTGCCAGCAGCCAAGACCCTCAGGGGACCTACGAGCAGTACTTC.

This clone was seen a few times. V usage is TRBV5-8 and J usage is TRBJ2-3; D is ambiguous. With 2 bases removed from V and 3 bases from J, the gap between germline ends came to 13 bases. The CDR3 totals 15 residues. Germline assignment: CDR1 SGHTS and CDR2 YDEGEE. CDR3 DNA: TGTGCCAGCAGCTTCGTCTTGGGTGGAACAGATACGCAGTATTTT. Translated, it gives CASSFVLGGTDTQYF.

The CDR3 sequence: CASSVDSLPNEQFF. The CDR3 bases are TGTGCCAGTAGTGTCGACTCGCTACCCAATGAGCAGTTCTTC. The J gene is TRBJ2-1, the V gene TRBV19; D is unclear. Trimming left V 5 bases short and J 6 bases short, with 14 bases between. CDR3 length: 14 amino acids. CDR1 LNHDA and CDR2 SQIVND come from the germline V gene (reference sequence).

This clone showed up just a few times. This chain connects TRBV28 to TRBJ2-2; no definite D call. Germline V gives CDR1 MDHEN, CDR2 SYDVKM. Trimming took 6 bases from V and 6 from J, leaving 8 bases between them. The CDR3 has 12 residues. The CDR3 sequence: CASSQTPGELFF. The CDR3 DNA sequence: TGTGCCAGCAGCCAAACACCCGGGGAGCTGTTTTTT.

This clone was counted a few times. The genes are TRBV7-3 and TRBJ2-1, with TRBD2 matching 8 bases. The CDR3 consists of 15 residues. The germline V gene has CDR1 SGHTA and CDR2 FQGTGA. The trim removed 2 bases at V and 2 bases at J, leaving 2 bases unmatched. This CDR3 reads CASSLSLAAYNEQFF. The CDR3 coding sequence is TGTGCCAGCAGCTTATCACTAGCGGCCTACAATGAGCAGTTCTTC.

This clone was counted ten times or more. The CDR3 sequence is CASSLQRGNTEAFF. Written as DNA, the CDR3 is TGTGCCAGCAGCCTACAGAGGGGGAACACTGAAGCTTTCTTT. This sequence joins TRBV7-2 and TRBJ1-1, with D possibly matching TRBD1 (5 bases). Germline V gene lookup returns CDR1 SGHTA and CDR2 FQGNSA. CDR3 length equals 14 residues. Trimming stripped 5 bases from V and 1 base from J, with 11 bases between.

This clone was detected only a few times. The chain combines TRBV6-5 with TRBJ2-1, with D perhaps matching TRBD2 (5 bases). Trimming stripped 2 bases from V and 6 bases from J, with 8 bases between. The CDR3 has 13 residues. From germline, CDR1 is MNHEY and CDR2 SVGAGI. For the CDR3, the DNA is TGTGCCAGCAGTTACCTGGGAGTCAATGAGCAGTTCTTC. This sequence encodes CASSYLGVNEQFF.

This clone was detected only a few times. V and J are TRBV6-5 and TRBJ1-2; no clear D gene. Germline values: CDR1 MNHEY, CDR2 SVGAGI. V was trimmed by 7 bases and J by 1 base, leaving 4 bases between them. The CDR3 length is 11 residues. CDR3 in DNA: TGTGCCAGCACGTATAACTATGGCTACACCTTC. Translation gives CASTYNYGYTF.

The chain uses TRBV6-5 and TRBJ1-4; 10 bases align to TRBD1. J lost 7 bases, V lost 5 bases, and 4 bases had no gene match. Germline V gene lookup returns CDR1 MNHEY and CDR2 SVGAGI. There are 14 residues in the CDR3. The CDR3 DNA reads as TGTGCCAGCAGTCGACAGGGGGCTGTTGAAAAACTGTTTTTT. Its protein product is CASSRQGAVEKLFF.

The rearrangement joins TRBV6-6 to TRBJ2-7, with 11 bases identical to TRBD1. The germline V gene encodes CDR1 MNHNY and CDR2 SVGAGI (reference sequence). Unmatched junction bases numbered 11, after V lost 6 bases and J lost 10 bases. The CDR3 has 14 amino acids. The CDR3 is CASRPPGQGVPQYF. CDR3 bases: TGTGCCAGCAGACCACCGGGACAGGGGGTCCCCCAGTACTTC.